A selection of T cell receptor beta chains follows, all from one sample in a study of cytomegalovirus exposure and HLA in healthy donors. The repertoire was sequenced with immunoSEQ multiplex PCR; TCRdb's copy has only in-frame clones and lacks some. This sample's table has roughly 70,000 clones. The sequencing sample was made of PBMCs. These TCRs come from a female donor in good health and CMV-seropositive. CDR3s include the opening cysteine and the closing phenylalanine or tryptophan. D genes are given only for firm matches. Rows give clone size only sometimes, using once, few, many, or a class for an expanded clone.

.	.	TRBV5-4	TRBJ2-2	TGTGCCAGCAGCCTACAAGGGGCGCGCACCGGGGAGCTGTTTTTT	CASSLQGARTGELFF
.	TRBD1	TRBV6-5	TRBJ1-1	TGTGCCAGCAGCACTGCGACAGGGAACGCTGAAGCTTTCTTT	CASSTATGNAEAFF
.	TRBD1	TRBV19	TRBJ1-2	TGTGCCAGCCGTCAGGGGGATGGCTACACCTTC	CASRQGDGYTF
.	TRBD1	TRBV27	TRBJ1-1	TGTGCCAGCAGGCCCGACAGGGTGAACACTGAAGCTTTCTTT	CASRPDRVNTEAFF
.	TRBD2	TRBV6-5	TRBJ2-5	TGTGCCAGCAGTTACCGAGCGGGGTTGGAGACCCAGTACTTC	CASSYRAGLETQYF
.	.	TRBV11-3	TRBJ1-1	TGTGCCAGCAGCTTAGATAGAAACACTGAAGCTTTCTTT	CASSLDRNTEAFF
.	.	TRBV4-3	TRBJ2-3	TGCGCCAGCAGCCAAGGAGGTGGGACAGATACGCAGTATTTT	CASSQGGGTDTQYF
.	TRBD2	TRBV18	TRBJ2-1	TGTGCCAGCTCACGTCAACTTACTAGCGGGGCTTCCTACAATGAGCAGTTCTTC	CASSRQLTSGASYNEQFF
.	TRBD2	TRBV7-2	TRBJ2-3	TGTGCCAGCAGCTCCCGGGGGGTCGGGCAGTATTTT	CASSSRGVGQYF
.	TRBD1	TRBV5-6	TRBJ1-1	TGTGCCAGCAGCTCCGGGACAGGGGGAGCGAAATTGGCTTTCTTT	CASSSGTGGAKLAFF
.	TRBD2	TRBV9	TRBJ2-1	TGTGCCAGCAGCTCCCGGACTAGGGACAATGAGCAGTTCTTC	CASSSRTRDNEQFF
.	.	TRBV7-2	TRBJ1-4	TGTGCCAGCAGCTCGCAGGGAATCGCGAGTGAAAAACTGTTTTTT	CASSSQGIASEKLFF
.	TRBD2	TRBV30	TRBJ2-1	TGTGCCTGGAAGTCGGGACTAGCATACAATGAGCAGTTCTTC	CAWKSGLAYNEQFF
.	TRBD1	TRBV28	TRBJ2-5	TGTGCCAGCAGTTCCGTCGGACAGGGGGGAAAGACCCAGTACTTC	CASSSVGQGGKTQYF
.	TRBD1	TRBV28	TRBJ1-5	TGTGCCAGCAGCCTCGGTTCGGGACAGGGTCAGCCCCAGCATTTT	CASSLGSGQGQPQHF
.	TRBD2	TRBV4-3	TRBJ2-1	TGCGCCAGCAGCTTAAACTTACTAGCGGACAACTCCTACAATGAGCAGTTCTTC	CASSLNLLADNSYNEQFF
.	TRBD2	TRBV4-1	TRBJ2-1	TGCGCCAGCAGCCAAGATCTTGCTAGCGGGAGTTACAATGAGCAGTTCTTC	CASSQDLASGSYNEQFF
.	TRBD1	TRBV6-5	TRBJ2-4	TGTGCCAGCAGTGTCAGGACAGGGTACGACATTCAGTACTTC	CASSVRTGYDIQYF
.	TRBD2	TRBV6-6	TRBJ2-7	TGTGCCAGCAGTTTAGCGGGAAGGTCGTACGAGCAGTACTTC	CASSLAGRSYEQYF
.	.	TRBV5-1	TRBJ2-1	TGCGCCAGCAGCTTGGGACAGTACAATGAGCAGTTCTTC	CASSLGQYNEQFF
.	TRBD1	TRBV2	TRBJ2-7	TGTGCCAGCAGTGGCCACCACAGGGGTCCCTACGAGCAGTACTTC	CASSGHHRGPYEQYF
.	TRBD1	TRBV6-5	TRBJ2-1	TGTGCCACCAAACAGGGGGCTCGGGATGAGCAGTTCTTC	CATKQGARDEQFF
.	.	TRBV9	TRBJ1-2	TGTGCCAGCAGCGCCCAATCTCGGGGGTTCGGCTATGGCTACACCTTC	CASSAQSRGFGYGYTF
.	.	TRBV9	TRBJ2-1	TGTGCCAGCAGCGTTGGCGGATTGTCCTACAATGAGCAGTTCTTC	CASSVGGLSYNEQFF
.	TRBD2	TRBV7-9	TRBJ2-3	TGTGCCAGCAGCTTAGGTGCTAGCGGGGATACGCAGTATTTT	CASSLGASGDTQYF
.	.	TRBV12-5	TRBJ1-4	TGTGCTAGTGGTCGCCAACAAGACAGGTTCTCTGATGAAAAACTGTTTTTT	CASGRQQDRFSDEKLFF
.	.	TRBV7-2	TRBJ2-7	TGTGCCAGCAGCGAGAACCGGGGCTACGAGCAGTACTTC	CASSENRGYEQYF
.	TRBD1	TRBV4-1	TRBJ1-4	TGCGCCAGCAGCCTGACAGGGGCTAATGAAAAACTGTTTTTT	CASSLTGANEKLFF
.	TRBD1	TRBV5-1	TRBJ2-2	TGCGCCAGCAGCTTGGCGGCAGGGGGTTACACCGGGGAGCTGTTTTTT	CASSLAAGGYTGELFF
.	TRBD1	TRBV11-1	TRBJ2-7	TGTGCCAGCAGCTTTGGACAGGGAGCGCCTTCCTACGAGCAGTACTTC	CASSFGQGAPSYEQYF
.	TRBD2	TRBV9	TRBJ2-2	TGTGCCAGCAGCACGGGCGGGGGAGGAATCACCGGGGAGCTGTTTTTT	CASSTGGGGITGELFF
.	.	TRBV19	TRBJ1-1	TGTGCCAGTAGTATAGGGGCCAGGGTCGGCACTGAAGCTTTCTTT	CASSIGARVGTEAFF
.	TRBD2	TRBV6-1	TRBJ2-1	TGTGCCAGCATGGCGGGAGGGAATGAGCAGTTCTTC	CASMAGGNEQFF
.	TRBD2	TRBV19	TRBJ2-2	TGTGCCAGTAGGGGGGGGGACGGGGAGCTGTTTTTT	CASRGGDGELFF
.	TRBD1	TRBV7-9	TRBJ1-1	TGTGCCAGCAGGTACGTGGCATTCGCAGGGGGCGCAGTGAACACTGAAGCTTTCTTT	CASRYVAFAGGAVNTEAFF
.	TRBD1	TRBV19	TRBJ1-5	TGTGCCAGTACTACCCCCGGGACAGGCCCCAATCAGCCCCAGCATTTT	CASTTPGTGPNQPQHF
.	TRBD2	TRBV30	TRBJ2-7	TGTGCCTGGAGGAGGACTAGCGGCGCCTACGAGCAGTACTTC	CAWRRTSGAYEQYF
.	.	TRBV7-9	TRBJ1-4	TGTGCCAGCAGCCTTAGATTGGCAACTAATGAAAAACTGTTTTTT	CASSLRLATNEKLFF
.	.	TRBV6-5	TRBJ1-5	TGTGCCAGCAGTTACGGAGGGGGGGATCAGCCCCAGCATTTT	CASSYGGGDQPQHF
.	.	TRBV9	TRBJ2-7	TGTGCCAGCAGCGTAGCGAGTAGCGCTTACGAGCAGTACTTC	CASSVASSAYEQYF
.	TRBD1	TRBV7-9	TRBJ2-2	TGTGCCAGCAGCGATTCGACAGGGGCCACCGGGGAGCTGTTTTTT	CASSDSTGATGELFF
.	.	TRBV7-2	TRBJ1-5	TGTGCCAGCAGCCCCTCCGGAGGGGGAGGGGAGCCCCAGCATTTT	CASSPSGGGGEPQHF
.	.	TRBV29-1	TRBJ1-2	TGCAGCGTTGAAGGGGCCAAAGGTAGTACTAACTATGGCTACACCTTC	CSVEGAKGSTNYGYTF
.	TRBD1	TRBV7-2	TRBJ2-5	TGTGCCAGCAGCTTAGATGACAGGGGACGAGAGACCCAGTACTTC	CASSLDDRGRETQYF
.	TRBD1	TRBV6-1	TRBJ1-2	TGTGCCAGCAGTTGGGACAGGAGGAGTGGCTACACCTTC	CASSWDRRSGYTF
.	.	TRBV6-6	TRBJ1-4	TGTGCCAGCAGTTACTCGAGTTACAGGGATGAAAAACTGTTTTTT	CASSYSSYRDEKLFF
.	TRBD2	TRBV7-2	TRBJ2-3	TGTGCCAGCACTGGGACTGGGGGGGGTACGCAGTATTTT	CASTGTGGGTQYF
.	TRBD1	TRBV25-1	TRBJ2-2	TGTGCCAGCAGTGTAAGAGGGGGCAACACCGGGGAGCTGTTTTTT	CASSVRGGNTGELFF
medium-sized	TRBD1	TRBV19	TRBJ2-1	TGTGCCAGTAGTGTGAGACAGGGGGGCTACAATGAGCAGTTCTTC	CASSVRQGGYNEQFF
.	.	TRBV28	TRBJ1-5	TGTGCCAGCAGTCAAACGGGGACAAGGGGCGCTCAGCCCCAGCATTTT	CASSQTGTRGAQPQHF
.	.	TRBV5-5	TRBJ2-5	TGTGCCAGCAGCTTGTCTAGCTTGAGGGAGACCCAGTACTTC	CASSLSSLRETQYF
.	TRBD2	TRBV4-3	TRBJ2-7	TGCGCCAGCAGCCGGACTAGCGGGAGTCAACACGAGCAGTACTTC	CASSRTSGSQHEQYF
.	TRBD1	TRBV7-9	TRBJ1-4	TGTGCCAGCAGCCTAAGACAGGGGAAGGGTGAAAAACTGTTTTTT	CASSLRQGKGEKLFF
.	.	TRBV5-4	TRBJ1-6	TGTGCCAGCAGTTCCGACAGCGGGAATTCACCCCTCCACTTT	CASSSDSGNSPLHF
.	TRBD2	TRBV27	TRBJ2-7	TGTGCCAGCAGTTTCCAGACTAGCGGATACTCCTACGAGCAGTACTTC	CASSFQTSGYSYEQYF